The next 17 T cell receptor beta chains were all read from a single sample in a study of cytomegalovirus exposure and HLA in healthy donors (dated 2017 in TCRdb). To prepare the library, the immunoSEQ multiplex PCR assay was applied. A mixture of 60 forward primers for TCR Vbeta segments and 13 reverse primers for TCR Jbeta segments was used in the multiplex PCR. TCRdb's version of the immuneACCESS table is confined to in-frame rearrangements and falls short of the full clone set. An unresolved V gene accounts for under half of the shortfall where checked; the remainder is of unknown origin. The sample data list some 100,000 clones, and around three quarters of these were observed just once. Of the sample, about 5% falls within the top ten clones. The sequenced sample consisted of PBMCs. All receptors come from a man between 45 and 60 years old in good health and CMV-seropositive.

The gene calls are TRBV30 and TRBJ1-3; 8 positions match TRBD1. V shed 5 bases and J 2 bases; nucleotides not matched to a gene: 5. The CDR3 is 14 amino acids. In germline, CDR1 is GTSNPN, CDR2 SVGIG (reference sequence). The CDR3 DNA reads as TGTGCCTGGGGCGGACAGGGCCCTGGAAACACCATATATTTT. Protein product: CAWGGQGPGNTIYF. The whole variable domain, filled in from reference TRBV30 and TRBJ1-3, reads SQTIHQWPATLVQPVGSPLSLECTVEGTSNPNLYWYRQAAGRGLQLLFYSVGIGQISSEVPQNLSASRPQDRQFILSSKKLLLSDSGFYLCAWGGQGPGNTIYFGEGSWLTVV.

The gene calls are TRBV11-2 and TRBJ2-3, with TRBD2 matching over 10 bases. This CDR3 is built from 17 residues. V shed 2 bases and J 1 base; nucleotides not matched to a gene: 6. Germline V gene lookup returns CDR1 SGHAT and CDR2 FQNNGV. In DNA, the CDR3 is TGTGCCAGCAGCTTATTGGCTAGCGGGAGAGGCACAGATACGCAGTATTTT. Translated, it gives CASSLLASGRGTDTQYF.

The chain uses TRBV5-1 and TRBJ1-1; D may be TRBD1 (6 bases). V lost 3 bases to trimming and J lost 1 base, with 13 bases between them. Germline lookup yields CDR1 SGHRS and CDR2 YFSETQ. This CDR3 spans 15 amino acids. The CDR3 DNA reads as TGCGCCAGCAGCTCGATCGGACAGACGAACACTGAAGCTTTCTTT. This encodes CASSSIGQTNTEAFF.

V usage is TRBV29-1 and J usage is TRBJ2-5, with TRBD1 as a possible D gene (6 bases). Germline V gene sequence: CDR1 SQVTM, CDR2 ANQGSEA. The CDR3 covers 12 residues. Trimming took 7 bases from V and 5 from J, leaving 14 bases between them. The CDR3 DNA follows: TGCAGCGCGGGACAAGGGATGGAGACCCAGTACTTC. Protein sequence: CSAGQGMETQYF.

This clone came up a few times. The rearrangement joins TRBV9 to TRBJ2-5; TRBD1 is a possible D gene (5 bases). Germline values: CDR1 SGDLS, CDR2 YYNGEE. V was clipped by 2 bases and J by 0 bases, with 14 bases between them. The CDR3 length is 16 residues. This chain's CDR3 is CASSVGKLGDQETQYF. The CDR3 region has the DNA TGTGCCAGCAGCGTGGGAAAGTTAGGGGACCAAGAGACCCAGTACTTC.

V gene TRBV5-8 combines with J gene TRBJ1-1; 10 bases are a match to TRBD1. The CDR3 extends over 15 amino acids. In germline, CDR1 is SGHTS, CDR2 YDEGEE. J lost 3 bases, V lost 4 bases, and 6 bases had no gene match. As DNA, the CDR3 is TGTGCCAGCAGCGGGGGACAGGGGCGTGACACTGAAGCTTTCTTT. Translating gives CASSGGQGRDTEAFF.

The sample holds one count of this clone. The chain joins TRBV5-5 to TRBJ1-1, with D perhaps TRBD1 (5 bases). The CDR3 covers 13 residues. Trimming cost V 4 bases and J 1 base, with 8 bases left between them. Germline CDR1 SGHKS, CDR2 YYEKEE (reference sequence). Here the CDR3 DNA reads TGTGCCAGCAGCCTGACAGCGAACACTGAAGCTTTCTTT. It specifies CASSLTANTEAFF.

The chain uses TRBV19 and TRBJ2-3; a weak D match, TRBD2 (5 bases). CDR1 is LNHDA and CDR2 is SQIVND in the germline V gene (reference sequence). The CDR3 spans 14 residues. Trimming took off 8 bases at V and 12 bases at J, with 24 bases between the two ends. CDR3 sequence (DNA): TGTGCCAGTGCAACCGGGATTGGCCTACCTCGCCAGTATTTT. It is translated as CASATGIGLPRQYF.

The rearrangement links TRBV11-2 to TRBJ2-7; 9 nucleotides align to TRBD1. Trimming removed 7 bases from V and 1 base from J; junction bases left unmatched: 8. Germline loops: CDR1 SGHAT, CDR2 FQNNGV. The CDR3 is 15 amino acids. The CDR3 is CASTRKTGGSYEQYF. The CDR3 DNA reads TGTGCCAGCACCAGAAAGACAGGGGGATCCTACGAGCAGTACTTC.

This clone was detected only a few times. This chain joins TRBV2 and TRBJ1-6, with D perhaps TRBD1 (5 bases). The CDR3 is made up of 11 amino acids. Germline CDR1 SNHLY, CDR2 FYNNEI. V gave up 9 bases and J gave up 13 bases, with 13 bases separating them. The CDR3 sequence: CASQGSWPLHF. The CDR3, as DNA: TGTGCCAGTCAGGGTTCTTGGCCCCTCCACTTT.

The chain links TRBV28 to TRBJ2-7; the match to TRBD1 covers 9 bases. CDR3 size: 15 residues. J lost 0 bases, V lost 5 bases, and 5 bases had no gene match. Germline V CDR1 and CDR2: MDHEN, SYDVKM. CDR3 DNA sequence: TGTGCCAGCAGTGAGGGGACAGGGAGCTCCTACGAGCAGTACTTC. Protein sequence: CASSEGTGSSYEQYF.

The chain's CDR3 is CASSLDGARRIYGYTF. The CDR3 nucleotides are TGTGCCAGCAGCTTAGATGGGGCCCGCCGAATCTATGGCTACACCTTC. V gene TRBV11-2 combines with J gene TRBJ1-2; TRBD1 might be the D (5 bases). This CDR3 has 16 residues. Per germline, CDR1 SGHAT and CDR2 FQNNGV. V was trimmed by 0 bases and J by 4 bases, leaving 15 bases between them.

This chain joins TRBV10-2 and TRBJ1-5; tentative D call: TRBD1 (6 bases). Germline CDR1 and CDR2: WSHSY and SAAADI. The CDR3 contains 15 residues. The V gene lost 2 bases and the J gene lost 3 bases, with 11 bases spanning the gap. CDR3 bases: TGCGCCAGCAGTGAGAGCGGGGGCACCAATCAGCCCCAGCATTTT. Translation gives CASSESGGTNQPQHF.

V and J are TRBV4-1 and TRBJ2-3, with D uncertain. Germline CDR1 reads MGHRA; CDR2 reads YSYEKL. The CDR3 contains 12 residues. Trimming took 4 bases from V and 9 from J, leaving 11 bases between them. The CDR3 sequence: CASSPQAGTQYF. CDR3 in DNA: TGCGCCAGCAGCCCCCAGGCAGGCACGCAGTATTTT.

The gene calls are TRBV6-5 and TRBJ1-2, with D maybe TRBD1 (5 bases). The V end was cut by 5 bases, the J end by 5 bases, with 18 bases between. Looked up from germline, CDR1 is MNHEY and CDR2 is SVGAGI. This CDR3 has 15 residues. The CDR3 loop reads CASSRPQAGQYGYTF. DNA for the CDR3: TGTGCCAGCAGTAGACCCCAGGCGGGGCAGTATGGCTACACCTTC.

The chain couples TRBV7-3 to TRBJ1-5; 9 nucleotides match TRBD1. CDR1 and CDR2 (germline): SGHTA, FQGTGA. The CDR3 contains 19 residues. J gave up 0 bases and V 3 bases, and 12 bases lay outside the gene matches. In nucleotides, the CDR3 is TGTGCCAGCAGCTTCATGGGGACAGGGTGGAGGGATAGCAATCAGCCCCAGCATTTT. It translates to CASSFMGTGWRDSNQPQHF.

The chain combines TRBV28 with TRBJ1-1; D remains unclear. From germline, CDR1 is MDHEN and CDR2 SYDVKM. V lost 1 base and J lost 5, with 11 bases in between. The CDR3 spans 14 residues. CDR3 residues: CASSLFAERTEAFF. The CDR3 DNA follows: TGTGCCAGCAGTTTATTTGCGGAGAGGACTGAAGCTTTCTTT.